The clone carrying this T cell receptor (beta chain) was counted between two and nine times. Each CDR3 protein is one row after TCRdb ran MiXCR on the RT-PCR reads. The data contain more than 550,000 distinct CDR3 sequences, about 10% of them singletons. The sample originates from a study of response to subunit inactivated influenza vaccine. The CDR3 consists of 15 residues. Trimming removed 2 bases from V and 13 bases from J, with 18 bases in between. Germline lookup yields CDR1 MGHRA and CDR2 YSYEKL. The data were also submitted as part of a second study, on T cells expressing NK-cell markers. From that report: Template switching by 5'RACE with UMIs generated the TCR beta cDNA.

The origin of this receptor is a man between 50 and 59 years old who received an inactivated influenza vaccine. The gene calls are TRBV4-1 and TRBJ1-6; D gene ambiguous. The starting material was PBMCs from blood, obtained on the day of vaccination. CDR3 DNA: TGCGCCAGCAGCCAAAGCTACTCCGGCTGGAGGCCCCTCCACTTT. Translating gives CASSQSYSGWRPLHF.